Sequencing of this T cell receptor (beta chain) was carried out in a study of blood T cell repertoires in COVID-19. Across the study: Acute and convalescent COVID-19 samples came from the United States, Italy and Spain. PBMCs, B-cell-depleted T cells, or T cells were the source of the cDNA or gDNA that made up the material.

As originally analysed: Scientists estimated how many nucleated cells there were by amplifying reference gene primers. The repertoire was sequenced with immunoSEQ multiplex PCR; TCRdb's copy has only in-frame clones and lacks some. V and J calls and clone size are copied from that table; D and trimming were computed from the DNA. The profile shows roughly 300,000 clones, about 83% of them singletons. Germline V gene lookup returns CDR1 SGHTA and CDR2 FQGNSA. With V trimmed by 3 bases and J by 0 bases, 6 bases remained unmatched. The CDR3 loop spans 16 amino acids. Sample: peripheral blood. The TCR originated in a woman between 50 and 59 years old with acute or convalescent COVID-19. The chain uses TRBV7-2 and TRBJ2-7; TRBD2 matches at 9 bases. The DNA for the CDR3 is TGTGCCAGCAGCTTGGGTCTAGCGGGAAACTCCTACGAGCAGTACTTC. It encodes CASSLGLAGNSYEQYF.